This paragraph covers one TCR beta chain sequence. Generated by immunoSEQ multiplex PCR, the TCRdb table keeps only in-frame clones and is missing some. The sample comprises hundreds of thousands of clones, 70% to 90% of which are singletons, and around 4% rests with the top ten. The entry originates in a study of blood T cell repertoires in COVID-19. About the research overall: The United States, Italy and Spain provided the acute and convalescent COVID-19 samples.

Looked up from germline, CDR1 is SEHNR and CDR2 is FQNEAQ (reference sequence). This CDR3 is 14 amino acids long. Trimming cost V 1 base and J 8 bases; bases outside gene matches: 2. This clonotype was sampled from a man between 25 and 39 years old with acute COVID-19. Sequenced input: PBMCs or T cells enriched from blood (not recorded which). The rearrangement links TRBV7-9 to TRBJ1-4, with TRBD1 matching over 9 bases. The CDR3 sequence is CASSLGDRAEKLFF. CDR3 coding DNA: TGTGCCAGCAGCTTAGGGGACAGGGCGGAAAAACTGTTTTTT. The entire variable domain, with the rest obtained from reference TRBV7-9 and TRBJ1-4, is as follows: DTGVSQNPRHKITKRGQNVTFRCDPISEHNRLYWYRQTLGQGPEFLTYFQNEAQLEKSRLLSDRFSAERPKGSFSTLEIQRTEQGDSAMYLCASSLGDRAEKLFFGSGTQLSVL.